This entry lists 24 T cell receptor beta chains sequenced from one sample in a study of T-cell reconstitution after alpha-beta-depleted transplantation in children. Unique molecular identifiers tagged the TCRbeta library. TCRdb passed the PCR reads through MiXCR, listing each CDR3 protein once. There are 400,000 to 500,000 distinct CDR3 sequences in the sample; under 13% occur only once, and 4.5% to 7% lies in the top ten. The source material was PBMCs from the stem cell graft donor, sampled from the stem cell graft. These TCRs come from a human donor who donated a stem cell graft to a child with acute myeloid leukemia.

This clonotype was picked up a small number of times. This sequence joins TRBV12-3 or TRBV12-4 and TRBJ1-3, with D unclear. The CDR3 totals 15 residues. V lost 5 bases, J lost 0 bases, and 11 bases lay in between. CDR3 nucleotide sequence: TGTGCCAGCAGTCCAAGGGTCGGCTCTGGAAACACCATATATTTT. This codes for CASSPRVGSGNTIYF.

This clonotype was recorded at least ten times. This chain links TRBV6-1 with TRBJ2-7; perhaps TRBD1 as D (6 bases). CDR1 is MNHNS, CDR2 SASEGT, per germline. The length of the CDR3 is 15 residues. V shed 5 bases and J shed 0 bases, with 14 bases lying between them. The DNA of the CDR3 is TGTGCCAGCAGTCAACAGGCAGGGGACTCCTACGAGCAGTACGTC. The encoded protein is CASSQQAGDSYEQYV.

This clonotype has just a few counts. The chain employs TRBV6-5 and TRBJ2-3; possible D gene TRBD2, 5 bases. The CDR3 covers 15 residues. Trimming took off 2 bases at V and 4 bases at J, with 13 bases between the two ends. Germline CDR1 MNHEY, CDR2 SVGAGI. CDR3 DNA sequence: TGTGCCAGCAGTTACGGTGACGGGAAGGCAGATACGCAGTATTTT. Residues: CASSYGDGKADTQYF.

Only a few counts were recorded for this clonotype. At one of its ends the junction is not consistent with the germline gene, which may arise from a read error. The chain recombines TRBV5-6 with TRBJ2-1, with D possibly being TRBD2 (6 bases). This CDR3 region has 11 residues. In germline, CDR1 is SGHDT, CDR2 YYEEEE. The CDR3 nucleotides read TGTGCCAGCAGCTTGTCGCGGGAAACTGGCTTC. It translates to CASSLSRETGF. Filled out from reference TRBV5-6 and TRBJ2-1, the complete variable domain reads DAGVTQSPTHLIKTRGQQVTLRCSPKSGHDTVSWYQQALGQGPQFIFQYYEEEERQRGNFPDRFSGHQFPNYSSELNVNALLLGDSALYLCASSLSRETGFGPGTRLTVL.

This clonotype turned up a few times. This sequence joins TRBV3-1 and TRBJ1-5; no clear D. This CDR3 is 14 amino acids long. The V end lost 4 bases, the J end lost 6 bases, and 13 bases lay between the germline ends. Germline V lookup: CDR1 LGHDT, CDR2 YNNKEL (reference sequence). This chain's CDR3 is CASSPQYSGQPQHF. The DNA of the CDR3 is TGTGCCAGCAGCCCCCAGTACTCCGGTCAGCCCCAGCATTTT.

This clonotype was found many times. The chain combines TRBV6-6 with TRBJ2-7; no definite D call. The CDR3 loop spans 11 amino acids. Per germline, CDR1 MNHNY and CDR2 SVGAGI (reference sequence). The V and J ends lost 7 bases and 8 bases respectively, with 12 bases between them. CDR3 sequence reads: CASTSNVKQYF. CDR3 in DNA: TGTGCCAGCACCTCCAATGTGAAGCAGTACTTC.

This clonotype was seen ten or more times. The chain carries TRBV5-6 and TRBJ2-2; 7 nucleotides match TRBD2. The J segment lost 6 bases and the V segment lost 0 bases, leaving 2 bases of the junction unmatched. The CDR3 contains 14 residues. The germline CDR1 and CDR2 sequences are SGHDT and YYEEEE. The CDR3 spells CASSLGLAPGELFF. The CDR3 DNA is TGTGCCAGCAGCTTGGGACTAGCCCCCGGGGAGCTGTTTTTT.

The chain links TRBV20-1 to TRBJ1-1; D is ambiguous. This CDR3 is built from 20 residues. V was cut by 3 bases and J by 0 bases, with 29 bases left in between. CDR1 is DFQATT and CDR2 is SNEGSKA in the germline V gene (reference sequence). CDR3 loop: CSASSRRDTPIFDMNTEAFF. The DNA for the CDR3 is TGCAGTGCTAGTAGTCGCCGTGACACACCAATTTTTGATATGAACACTGAAGCTTTCTTT.

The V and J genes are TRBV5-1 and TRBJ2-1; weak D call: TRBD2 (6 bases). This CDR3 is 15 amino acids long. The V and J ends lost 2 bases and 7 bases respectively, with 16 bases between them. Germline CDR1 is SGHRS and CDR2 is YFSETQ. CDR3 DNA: TGCGCCAGCAGCTTCACGGGAGCCTTTCTGAATGAGCAGTTCTTC. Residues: CASSFTGAFLNEQFF.

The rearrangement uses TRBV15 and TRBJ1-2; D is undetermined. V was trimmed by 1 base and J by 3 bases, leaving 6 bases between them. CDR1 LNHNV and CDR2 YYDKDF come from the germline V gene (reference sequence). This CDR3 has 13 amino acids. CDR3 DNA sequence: TGTGCCACCAGCAGAGGGTACGACTATGGCTACACCTTC. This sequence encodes CATSRGYDYGYTF.

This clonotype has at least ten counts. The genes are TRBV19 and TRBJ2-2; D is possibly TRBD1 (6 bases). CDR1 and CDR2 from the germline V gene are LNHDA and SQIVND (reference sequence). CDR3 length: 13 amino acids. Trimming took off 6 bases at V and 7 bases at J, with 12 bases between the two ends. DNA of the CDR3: TGTGCCAGTAGCCCCCAGGGGCTCGGGGAGCTGTTTTTT. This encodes CASSPQGLGELFF.

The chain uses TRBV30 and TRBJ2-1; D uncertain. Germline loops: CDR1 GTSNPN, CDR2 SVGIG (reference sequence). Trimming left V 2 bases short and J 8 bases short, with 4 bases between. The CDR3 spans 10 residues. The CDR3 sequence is CAWSQDEQFF. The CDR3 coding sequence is TGTGCCTGGAGTCAGGATGAGCAGTTCTTC.

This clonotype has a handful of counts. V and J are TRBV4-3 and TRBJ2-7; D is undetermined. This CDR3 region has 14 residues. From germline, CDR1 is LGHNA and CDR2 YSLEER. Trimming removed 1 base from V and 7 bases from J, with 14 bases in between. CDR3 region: CASSQVLSVQEQYF. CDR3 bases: TGCGCCAGCAGCCAAGTTCTATCTGTGCAGGAGCAGTACTTC.

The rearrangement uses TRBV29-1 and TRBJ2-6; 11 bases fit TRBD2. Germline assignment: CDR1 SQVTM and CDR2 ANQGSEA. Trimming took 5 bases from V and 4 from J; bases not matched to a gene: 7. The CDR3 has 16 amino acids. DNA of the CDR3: TGCAGCGTTAAGGGACTAGCGGAAATCGGGGCCAACGTCCTGACTTTC. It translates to CSVKGLAEIGANVLTF.

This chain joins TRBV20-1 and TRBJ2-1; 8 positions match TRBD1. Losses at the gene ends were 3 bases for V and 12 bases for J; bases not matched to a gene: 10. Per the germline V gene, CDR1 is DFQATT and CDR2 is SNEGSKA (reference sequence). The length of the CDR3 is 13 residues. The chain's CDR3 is CSARGGQDLGQFF. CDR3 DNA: TGCAGTGCTAGGGGGGGACAGGACTTAGGGCAGTTCTTC.

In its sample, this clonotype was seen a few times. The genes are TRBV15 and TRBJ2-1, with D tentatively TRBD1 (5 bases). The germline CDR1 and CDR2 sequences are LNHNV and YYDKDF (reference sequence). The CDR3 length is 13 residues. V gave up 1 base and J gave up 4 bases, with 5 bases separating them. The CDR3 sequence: CATSRGTYNEQFF. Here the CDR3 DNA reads TGTGCCACCAGCAGAGGGACATACAATGAGCAGTTCTTC.

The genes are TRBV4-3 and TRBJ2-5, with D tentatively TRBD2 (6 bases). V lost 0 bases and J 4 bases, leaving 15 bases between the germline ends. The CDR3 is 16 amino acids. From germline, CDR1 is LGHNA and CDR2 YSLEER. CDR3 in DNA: TGCGCCAGCAGCCAAGAGGGCGGGACTTGGGGAGAGACCCAGTACTTC. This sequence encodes CASSQEGGTWGETQYF.

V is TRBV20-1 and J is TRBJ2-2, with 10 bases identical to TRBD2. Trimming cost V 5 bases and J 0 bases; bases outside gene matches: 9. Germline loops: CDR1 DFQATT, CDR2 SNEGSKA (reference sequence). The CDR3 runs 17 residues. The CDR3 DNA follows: TGCAGTGCTGCGCGGTCTAGCGGGGGAGCGAACACCGGGGAGCTGTTTTTT. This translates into CSAARSSGGANTGELFF.

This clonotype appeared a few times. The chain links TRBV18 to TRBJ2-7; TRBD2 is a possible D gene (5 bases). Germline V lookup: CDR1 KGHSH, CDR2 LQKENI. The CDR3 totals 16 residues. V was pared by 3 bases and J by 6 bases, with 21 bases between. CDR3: CASSPNREPGLGEQYF. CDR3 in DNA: TGTGCCAGCTCACCTAACCGGGAACCCGGGCTGGGCGAGCAGTACTTC.

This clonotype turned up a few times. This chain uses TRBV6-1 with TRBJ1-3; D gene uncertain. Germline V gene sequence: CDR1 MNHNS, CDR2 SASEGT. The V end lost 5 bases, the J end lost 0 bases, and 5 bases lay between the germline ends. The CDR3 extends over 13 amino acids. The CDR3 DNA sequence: TGTGCCAGCAGTAGCTACTCTGGAAACACCATATATTTT. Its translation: CASSSYSGNTIYF.

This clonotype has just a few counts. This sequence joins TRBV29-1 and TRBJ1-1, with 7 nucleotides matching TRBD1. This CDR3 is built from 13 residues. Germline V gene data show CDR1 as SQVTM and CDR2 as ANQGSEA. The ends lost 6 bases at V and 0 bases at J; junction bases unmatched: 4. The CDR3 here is CSVGTEMNTEAFF. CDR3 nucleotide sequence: TGCAGCGTGGGGACAGAAATGAACACTGAAGCTTTCTTT.

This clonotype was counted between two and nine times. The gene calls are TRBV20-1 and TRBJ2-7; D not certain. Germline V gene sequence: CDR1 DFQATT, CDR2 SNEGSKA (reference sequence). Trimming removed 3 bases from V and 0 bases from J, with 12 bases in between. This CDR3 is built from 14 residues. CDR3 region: CSASQRTASYEQYF. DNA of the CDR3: TGCAGTGCTAGTCAACGGACGGCCTCCTACGAGCAGTACTTC.

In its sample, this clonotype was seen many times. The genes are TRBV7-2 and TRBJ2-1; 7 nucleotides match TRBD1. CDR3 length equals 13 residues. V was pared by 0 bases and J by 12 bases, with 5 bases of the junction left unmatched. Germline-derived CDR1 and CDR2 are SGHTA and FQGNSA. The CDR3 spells CASSLAMTGRQFF. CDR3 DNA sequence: TGTGCCAGCAGCTTAGCCATGACAGGGAGGCAGTTCTTC.

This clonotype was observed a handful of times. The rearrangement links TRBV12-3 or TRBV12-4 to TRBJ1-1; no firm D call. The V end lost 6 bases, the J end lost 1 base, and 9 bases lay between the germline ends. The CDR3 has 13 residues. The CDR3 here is CASSPQTNTEAFF. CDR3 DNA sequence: TGTGCCAGCAGCCCCCAGACGAACACTGAAGCTTTCTTT.